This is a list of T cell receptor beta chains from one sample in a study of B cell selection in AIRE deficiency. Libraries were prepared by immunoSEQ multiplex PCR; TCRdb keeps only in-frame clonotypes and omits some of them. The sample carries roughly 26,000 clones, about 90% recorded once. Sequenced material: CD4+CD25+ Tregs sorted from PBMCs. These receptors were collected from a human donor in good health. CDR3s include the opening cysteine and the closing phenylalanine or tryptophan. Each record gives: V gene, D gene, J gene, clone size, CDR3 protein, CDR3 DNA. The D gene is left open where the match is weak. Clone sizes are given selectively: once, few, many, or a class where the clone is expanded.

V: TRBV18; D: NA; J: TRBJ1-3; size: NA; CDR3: CASSPQSGQRNTIYF; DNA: TGTGCCAGCTCACCACAGTCAGGACAACGAAACACCATATATTTT
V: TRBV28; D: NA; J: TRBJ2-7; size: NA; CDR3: CASSFLLPGRPYEQYF; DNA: TGTGCCAGCAGTTTCCTCTTACCAGGGCGCCCCTACGAGCAGTACTTC
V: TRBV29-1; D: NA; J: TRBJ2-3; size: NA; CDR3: CSVEDWGGDTQYF; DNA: TGCAGCGTTGAAGATTGGGGCGGGGATACGCAGTATTTT
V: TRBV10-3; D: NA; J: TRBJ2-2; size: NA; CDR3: CAISTGLAGELFF; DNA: TGTGCCATCAGTACGGGGTTGGCCGGGGAGCTGTTTTTT
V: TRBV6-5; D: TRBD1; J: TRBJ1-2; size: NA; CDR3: CASSYSPGQGYGYTF; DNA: TGTGCCAGCAGTTACTCGCCGGGACAGGGCTATGGCTACACCTTC
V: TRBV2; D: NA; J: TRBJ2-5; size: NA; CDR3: CASSESRTQYF; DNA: TGTGCCAGCAGTGAAAGTCGGACCCAGTACTTC
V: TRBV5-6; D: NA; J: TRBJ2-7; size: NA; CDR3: CASSLLGLKEGDF; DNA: TGTGCCAGCAGCTTGTTGGGGTTGAAGGAAGGGGACTTC
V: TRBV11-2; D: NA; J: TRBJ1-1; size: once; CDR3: CASSLGRRVRNTEAFF; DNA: TGTGCCAGCAGCTTAGGCAGGCGGGTACGTAACACTGAAGCTTTCTTT
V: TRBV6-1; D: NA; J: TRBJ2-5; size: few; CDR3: CASSVTGWGETQYF; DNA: TGTGCCAGCAGTGTAACGGGGTGGGGGGAGACCCAGTACTTC
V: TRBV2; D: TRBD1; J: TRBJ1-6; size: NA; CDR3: CASSGQANSPLHF; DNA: TGTGCCAGCTCGGGACAGGCCAATTCACCCCTCCACTTT
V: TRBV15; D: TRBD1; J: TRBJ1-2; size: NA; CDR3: CATSRGDRGYGYTF; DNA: TGTGCCACCAGCAGAGGGGACAGGGGATATGGCTACACCTTC
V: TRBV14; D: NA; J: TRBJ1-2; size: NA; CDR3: CASSLAGGGSYGYTF; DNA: TGTGCCAGCAGCCTAGCGGGAGGAGGAAGCTATGGCTACACCTTC
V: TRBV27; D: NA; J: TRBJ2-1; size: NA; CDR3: CASSTNRNLAPFF; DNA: TGTGCCAGCAGTACCAACAGGAACTTGGCGCCGTTCTTC
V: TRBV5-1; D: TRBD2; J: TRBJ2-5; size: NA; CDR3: CASGTLAGGPQETQYF; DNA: TGCGCCAGCGGAACCCTAGCGGGTGGGCCCCAAGAGACCCAGTACTTC
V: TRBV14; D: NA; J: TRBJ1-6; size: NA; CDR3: CASSPNPDSPLHF; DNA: TGTGCCAGCAGCCCGAACCCGGATTCACCCCTCCACTTT
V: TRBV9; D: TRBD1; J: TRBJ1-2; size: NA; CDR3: CASSVDRGQGASF; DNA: TGTGCCAGCAGCGTAGATAGAGGACAGGGGGCCTCCTTC